The next 31 T cell receptor beta chains were all read from a single sample in a study of human T cells and chemical hapten exposure. TCRdb redid the calling of the RACE reads with MiXCR, one entry per CDR3 protein. Of about 180,000 distinct CDR3 sequences listed, 25% to 35% were seen once; the top ten hold less than 3.5%. Time point specified: pre-sensitization, week 0. Regarding treatment: therapeutic diphenylcyclopropenone sensitization with weekly scalp DPC. The sequences come from whole blood, collected in connection with sensitization to the hapten diphenylcyclopropenone (DPC). The receptors were sampled from a woman under 40 with alopecia areata. Some clones in this sample may be carry-over from other donors' samples.

This clonotype was seen a few times. The rearrangement links TRBV18 to TRBJ1-2; D might be TRBD1 (6 bases). This CDR3 contains 13 residues. From germline, CDR1 is KGHSH and CDR2 LQKENI. The germline V and J ends were trimmed by 6 bases and 6 bases, with 14 bases remaining between them. The CDR3 reads CASSVTTGHGYTF. CDR3 coding DNA: TGTGCCAGCTCTGTGACAACAGGGCATGGCTACACCTTC.

This clonotype was seen only a few times. This chain uses TRBV5-1 with TRBJ2-3, with 7 bases identical to TRBD2. CDR3 length: 16 residues. Trimming at V came to 0 bases and at J to 2 bases, leaving 6 bases not matched to a gene. CDR1 is SGHRS, CDR2 YFSETQ, per germline. CDR3 in amino acids: CASSLAAGAHTDTQYF. DNA of the CDR3: TGCGCCAGCAGCTTGGCCGCGGGAGCCCACACAGATACGCAGTATTTT. The variable domain in full, completed from reference TRBV5-1 and TRBJ2-3, reads KAGVTQTPRYLIKTRGQQVTLSCSPISGHRSVSWYQQTPGQGLQFLFEYFSETQRNKGNFPGRFSGRQFSNSRSEMNVSTLELGDSALYLCASSLAAGAHTDTQYFGPGTRLTVL.

DNA for the CDR3: TGCGCCAGCAGCGACGATTCAGGGGGCACTGAAGCTTTCTTT. The encoded protein is CASSDDSGGTEAFF. The V and J genes are TRBV5-1 and TRBJ1-1; TRBD1 matches 7 bases. This CDR3 is 14 amino acids long. Germline V gene lookup returns CDR1 SGHRS and CDR2 YFSETQ. With 4 bases clipped from V and 4 bases from J, the junction kept 7 bases outside the gene matches.

The V gene is TRBV4-1, the J gene TRBJ2-1, with D perhaps TRBD2 (6 bases). Germline-derived CDR1 and CDR2 are MGHRA and YSYEKL. The V end lost 5 bases, the J end lost 3 bases, and 20 bases lay between the germline ends. The CDR3 sequence is 17 residues long. CDR3: CASSSQLVAGSYNEQFF. Written as DNA, the CDR3 is TGCGCCAGCAGCTCCCAACTGGTGGCGGGAAGCTACAATGAGCAGTTCTTC.

V is TRBV10-3 and J is TRBJ2-2; tentatively, D is TRBD1 or TRBD2 (5 bases each). Germline assignment: CDR1 ENHRY and CDR2 SYGVKD. CDR3 length: 17 residues. The V end lost 2 bases, the J end lost 4 bases, and 17 bases lay between the germline ends. CDR3: CAISERDGGRGTGELFF. Written as DNA, the CDR3 is TGTGCCATCAGTGAGCGGGACGGCGGTCGGGGCACCGGGGAGCTGTTTTTT.

This clonotype was picked up a small number of times. The CDR3 nucleotides read TGTGCCATCAGAGACAGGGACTACGAGCAGTACTTC. It codes for CAIRDRDYEQYF. V gene TRBV10-3 combines with J gene TRBJ2-7; TRBD1 matches 7 bases. Germline V CDR1 and CDR2: ENHRY, SYGVKD. This CDR3 comprises 12 residues. With V trimmed by 6 bases and J by 3 bases, 2 bases remained unmatched.

This clonotype appeared once. V and J are TRBV24-1 and TRBJ1-2, with 7 nucleotides matching TRBD1. Germline-derived CDR1 and CDR2 are KGHDR and SFDVKD. The CDR3 sequence is 12 residues long. The V and J ends lost 5 bases and 5 bases, in that order; junction bases with no gene match: 1. Here the CDR3 reads CATSGQGYGYTF. As DNA, the CDR3 is TGTGCCACCAGTGGACAGGGATATGGCTACACCTTC.

This sequence joins TRBV29-1 and TRBJ2-7; the D is unclear. The CDR3 totals 14 residues. Germline V gene sequence: CDR1 SQVTM, CDR2 ANQGSEA. Trimming left V 3 bases short and J 0 bases short, with 12 bases between. Written as DNA, the CDR3 is TGCAGCGTTGAGACGCGTTTAGGCTCCTACGAGCAGTACTTC. Its translation is CSVETRLGSYEQYF.

V usage is TRBV4-1 and J usage is TRBJ2-7, with D perhaps matching TRBD1 or TRBD2 (5 bases each). V was cut by 4 bases and J by 2 bases, with 12 bases left in between. This CDR3 comprises 14 residues. Germline-derived CDR1 and CDR2 are MGHRA and YSYEKL. CDR3 sequence (DNA): TGCGCCAGCAGCCCCGGGACGGCTACCTACGAGCAGTACTTC. It codes for CASSPGTATYEQYF.

CDR3 loop: CASSETPTAGANVLTF. The CDR3 DNA is TGCGCCAGCAGCGAAACACCTACGGCTGGGGCCAACGTCCTGACTTTC. The rearrangement joins TRBV5-1 to TRBJ2-6; no firm D call. The CDR3 is made up of 16 amino acids. Trimming removed 4 bases from V and 2 bases from J, with 13 bases in between. Germline assignment: CDR1 SGHRS and CDR2 YFSETQ.

This clonotype was picked up a small number of times. The genes are TRBV7-8 and TRBJ2-5; TRBD2 agrees at 12 bases. There are 17 residues in the CDR3. V lost 4 bases, J lost 4 bases, and 10 bases stayed unmatched. Germline CDR1 SGHVS, CDR2 FQNEAQ. CDR3 sequence: CASSSNRLAGAAETQYF. The CDR3 nucleotides read TGTGCCAGCAGCTCGAATAGACTAGCGGGGGCGGCAGAGACCCAGTACTTC.

This clonotype was seen a handful of times. V and J are TRBV3-1 and TRBJ2-5; TRBD1 aligns across 10 bases. The CDR3 extends over 14 amino acids. Trimming took 5 bases from V and 7 from J; bases not matched to a gene: 7. Germline V gene data show CDR1 as LGHDT and CDR2 as YNNKEL (reference sequence). The CDR3 nucleotides read TGTGCCAGCAGCTGGGACAGGGGTAGCGGGACCCAGTACTTC. Its protein product is CASSWDRGSGTQYF.

The chain uses TRBV28 and TRBJ1-4, with no clear D. Germline V gene data show CDR1 as MDHEN and CDR2 as SYDVKM. The length of the CDR3 is 15 residues. Between the trimmed V and J ends, which lost 3 bases and 0 bases, there was a span of 8 bases. The CDR3 here is CASSFSGSTNEKLFF. Here the CDR3 DNA reads TGTGCCAGCAGTTTCTCGGGCTCAACTAATGAAAAACTGTTTTTT.

This clonotype was observed at least ten times. The rearrangement links TRBV5-4 to TRBJ2-1; 13 bases fit TRBD2. This CDR3 is 15 amino acids long. Germline values: CDR1 SGHNT, CDR2 YYREEE (reference sequence). Germline trimming cut 4 bases from V and 7 bases from J; bases unmatched to any gene: 5. The CDR3 loop reads CASSPGTSGENEQFF. The CDR3 coding sequence is TGTGCCAGCAGCCCCGGGACTAGCGGGGAAAATGAGCAGTTCTTC.

This CDR3 is CASSSSGLAGDSSYEQYF. The CDR3 DNA sequence: TGTGCCAGCAGCTCCTCGGGACTAGCGGGGGACAGCTCCTACGAGCAGTACTTC. The gene calls are TRBV7-2 and TRBJ2-7, with 14 positions matching TRBD2. This CDR3 is built from 18 residues. Germline CDR1 and CDR2: SGHTA and FQGNSA. V was clipped by 4 bases and J by 0 bases; unmatched bases: 8.

The chain couples TRBV6-1 to TRBJ2-2; D is unclear. V was shortened by 4 bases and J by 7 bases, with 4 bases between the two germline ends. The CDR3 length is 11 residues. Germline loops: CDR1 MNHNS, CDR2 SASEGT. The CDR3 loop reads CASSGVGELFF. DNA for the CDR3: TGTGCCAGCAGTGGGGTCGGGGAGCTGTTTTTT.

Regarding this clonotype: The junction and the germline gene differ at one end; a read error may be behind it. J is TRBJ1-2 and V is TRBV7-8, with D perhaps matching TRBD1 (5 bases). This CDR3 contains 14 residues. Germline V lookup: CDR1 SGHVS, CDR2 FQNEAQ. The CDR3 bases are TGTGTCAGCAGCTACACGACAGATAACTATGGCTACACCTTC. Translating it yields CVSSYTTDNYGYTF.

V gene TRBV7-3 combines with J gene TRBJ2-6, with a weak D call TRBD1 (5 bases). The CDR3 extends over 20 amino acids. Germline CDR1 is SGHTA and CDR2 is FQGTGA. Trimming took 2 bases from V and 1 from J, leaving 21 bases between them. The CDR3 is CASSLESGFQVPSGANVLTF. CDR3 bases: TGTGCCAGCAGCTTAGAGTCAGGGTTCCAGGTCCCGTCTGGGGCCAACGTCCTGACTTTC.

This clonotype was observed at least ten times. V and J are TRBV7-8 and TRBJ2-3; D uncertain. The length of the CDR3 is 12 residues. Per germline, CDR1 SGHVS and CDR2 FQNEAQ. V shed 0 bases and J shed 6 bases, with 4 bases lying between them. The CDR3 region has the DNA TGTGCCAGCAGCTTAGCTTCCGATACGCAGTATTTT. Translated, it gives CASSLASDTQYF.

This clonotype was seen many times. This rearrangement joins TRBV2 to TRBJ1-2; 7 nucleotides align to TRBD1. The CDR3 is 14 residues long. The J segment lost 4 bases and the V segment lost 7 bases, leaving 9 bases of the junction unmatched. CDR1 SNHLY and CDR2 FYNNEI come from the germline V gene. The CDR3 region has the DNA TGTGCCAGCATTTTTGCGCCAGGGGGCTATGGCTACACCTTC. This gives the protein CASIFAPGGYGYTF.

This clonotype was counted between two and nine times. This chain joins TRBV20-1 and TRBJ2-1; TRBD1 matches at 7 bases. V trimming: 5 bases; J trimming: 2 bases; junction bases outside the gene matches: 3. Germline V lookup: CDR1 DFQATT, CDR2 SNEGSKA (reference sequence). The CDR3 runs 13 residues. The CDR3 region is CSAYRGAYNEQFF. The CDR3 region has the DNA TGCAGTGCTTACAGGGGCGCCTACAATGAGCAGTTCTTC.

This chain links TRBV2 with TRBJ2-2; 8 positions agree with TRBD1. V lost 4 bases and J lost 3; bases outside the gene matches: 4. The CDR3 totals 15 residues. Germline V gene sequence: CDR1 SNHLY, CDR2 FYNNEI. Written as DNA, the CDR3 is TGTGCCAGCAGTGTGGACAGGGTAGACACCGGGGAGCTGTTTTTT. Amino acid sequence: CASSVDRVDTGELFF.

This clonotype was seen only a few times. The gene calls are TRBV20-1 and TRBJ2-2, with TRBD1 matching 7 bases. The germline CDR1 and CDR2 sequences are DFQATT and SNEGSKA (reference sequence). The CDR3 length is 13 residues. J was trimmed by 2 bases and V by 6 bases; bases with no gene match: 3. The CDR3 loop is CSAGTANTGELFF. The CDR3 DNA is TGCAGTGCCGGGACAGCCAACACCGGGGAGCTGTTTTTT.

V is TRBV20-1 and J is TRBJ2-5; D is perhaps TRBD2 (6 bases). Germline V gene data show CDR1 as DFQATT and CDR2 as SNEGSKA (reference sequence). The length of the CDR3 is 13 residues. CDR3 amino acids: CGSSVLFQETQYF. The CDR3 DNA is TGCGGCTCTAGCGTCCTATTCCAAGAGACCCAGTACTTC.

This clonotype was observed a handful of times. The rearrangement links TRBV27 to TRBJ2-1; D call uncertain. The CDR3 contains 14 residues. Germline V lookup: CDR1 MNHEY, CDR2 SMNVEV (reference sequence). With 3 bases removed from V and 1 base from J, the gap between germline ends came to 7 bases. CDR3 nucleotides: TGTGCCAGCAGTTTTCAGTCTTCCTACAATGAGCAGTTCTTC. Translating gives CASSFQSSYNEQFF.

The genes are TRBV28 and TRBJ1-1; 12 nucleotides agree with TRBD1. Trimming cost V 3 bases and J 5 bases; bases outside gene matches: 4. Germline V gene sequence: CDR1 MDHEN, CDR2 SYDVKM. This CDR3 contains 15 residues. CDR3 sequence reads: CASSFPGQGATEAFF. CDR3 DNA sequence: TGTGCCAGCAGTTTTCCGGGACAGGGGGCGACTGAAGCTTTCTTT.

This clonotype showed up just once. The rearrangement links TRBV5-1 to TRBJ1-2; 9 nucleotides match TRBD1. The CDR3 is 14 amino acids. V dropped 5 bases and J dropped 6; count of bases not matched to a gene: 8. The germline V gene encodes CDR1 SGHRS and CDR2 YFSETQ. The CDR3 DNA follows: TGCGCCAGCAGACGAAGACAGGGGGGCAATGGCTACACCTTC. Translation: CASRRRQGGNGYTF.

The J gene is TRBJ2-1, the V gene TRBV10-3; D might be TRBD2 (5 bases). This CDR3 spans 14 amino acids. Deletions cut 3 bases from V and 5 bases from J, with 11 bases between. The germline V gene has CDR1 ENHRY and CDR2 SYGVKD. The CDR3 nucleotides are TGTGCCATCAGTGACCGGGCCGGGAACAATGAGCAGTTCTTC. This encodes CAISDRAGNNEQFF.

There are a few counts of this clonotype. The chain recombines TRBV7-2 with TRBJ2-4, with 7 bases aligning to TRBD2. Germline CDR1 reads SGHTA; CDR2 reads FQGNSA. The CDR3 consists of 18 residues. V dropped 1 base and J dropped 0; count of bases not matched to a gene: 9. The CDR3 here is CASSLGTLARLAKNIQYF. CDR3 bases: TGTGCCAGCAGCTTAGGAACACTAGCGCGTCTAGCCAAAAACATTCAGTACTTC. The full variable domain, rest sourced from reference TRBV7-2 and TRBJ2-4, is GAGVSQSPSNKVTEKGKDVELRCDPISGHTALYWYRQSLGQGLEFLIYFQGNSAPDKSGLPSDRFSAERTGGSVSTLTIQRTQQEDSAVYLCASSLGTLARLAKNIQYFGAGTRLSVL.

This sequence joins TRBV18 and TRBJ1-1, with 7 bases aligning to TRBD1. V was pared by 3 bases and J by 0 bases, with 13 bases of the junction left unmatched. The CDR3 is 18 residues long. The V gene's germline CDR1 is KGHSH and CDR2 LQKENI. CDR3 residues: CASSPWTVPGQMNTEAFF. The CDR3 nucleotides are TGTGCCAGCTCACCCTGGACAGTACCGGGACAGATGAACACTGAAGCTTTCTTT.

J is TRBJ2-3 and V is TRBV29-1; D gene uncertain. From germline, CDR1 is SQVTM and CDR2 ANQGSEA. CDR3 length: 13 residues. V lost 8 bases and J lost 4, with 16 bases in between. The CDR3 nucleotides read TGCAGCCTGGCAGGCCAGGCGGCAGATACGCAGTATTTT. Amino acids: CSLAGQAADTQYF.